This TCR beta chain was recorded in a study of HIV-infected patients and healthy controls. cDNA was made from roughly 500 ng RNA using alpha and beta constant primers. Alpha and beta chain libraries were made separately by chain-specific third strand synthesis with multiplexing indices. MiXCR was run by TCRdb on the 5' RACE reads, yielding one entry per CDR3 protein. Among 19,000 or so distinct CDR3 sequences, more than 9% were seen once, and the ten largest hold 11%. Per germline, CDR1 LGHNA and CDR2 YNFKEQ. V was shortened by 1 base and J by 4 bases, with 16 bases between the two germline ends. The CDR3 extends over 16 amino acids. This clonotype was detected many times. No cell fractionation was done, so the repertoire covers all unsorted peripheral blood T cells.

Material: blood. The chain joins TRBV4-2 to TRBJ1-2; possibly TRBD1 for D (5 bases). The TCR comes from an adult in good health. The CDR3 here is CASSQGDVTAGYGYTF. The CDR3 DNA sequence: TGTGCCAGCAGCCAAGGGGACGTGACAGCAGGCTATGGCTACACCTTC.